The 25 T cell receptor beta chains presented below share a single source sample, sequenced in a study of cytomegalovirus exposure and HLA in healthy donors. PCR employed 60 Vbeta and 13 Jbeta primers. Assay used: immunoSEQ multiplex PCR; TCRdb lists only in-frame clones, some missing. The profile shows around 120,000 clones, around 77% of them singletons. Material: PBMCs. These receptors all come from a human donor in good health.

The genes are TRBV6-5 and TRBJ1-4; 8 nucleotides line up with TRBD1. Unmatched junction bases numbered 5, after V lost 3 bases and J lost 8 bases. From germline, CDR1 is MNHEY and CDR2 SVGAGI. The CDR3 covers 14 residues. This CDR3 reads CASSYQGAGEKLFF. CDR3 DNA: TGTGCCAGCAGTTATCAGGGGGCAGGGGAAAAACTGTTTTTT.

The chain carries TRBV29-1 and TRBJ2-1; TRBD2 agrees at 7 bases. This CDR3 region has 13 residues. Trimming took 6 bases from V and 5 from J; bases not matched to a gene: 7. Germline assignment: CDR1 SQVTM and CDR2 ANQGSEA. CDR3 protein: CSVDWGGHNEQFF. Written as DNA, the CDR3 is TGCAGCGTCGACTGGGGGGGACACAATGAGCAGTTCTTC.

The rearrangement links TRBV10-2 to TRBJ2-7; TRBD2 agrees at 9 bases. Looked up from germline, CDR1 is WSHSY and CDR2 is SAAADI. V shed 0 bases and J 5 bases; nucleotides not matched to a gene: 5. There are 15 residues in the CDR3. CDR3 bases: TGCGCCAGCAGTGAGTCGGCGGGAGGGCCCGACGAGCAGTACTTC. Protein product: CASSESAGGPDEQYF.

J is TRBJ2-5 and V is TRBV9, with 7 bases matching TRBD1. This CDR3 contains 19 residues. The junction had 26 bases not matched to a gene; V was cut back by 4 bases and J by 8 bases. Germline CDR1 SGDLS, CDR2 YYNGEE. The CDR3 DNA is TGTGCCAGCAGCCCTAGCCCTGGATTGACAGGGATCAACCTAGCCACCCAGTACTTC. As protein: CASSPSPGLTGINLATQYF.

This chain uses TRBV2 with TRBJ2-5; 8 nucleotides agree with TRBD2. This CDR3 spans 12 amino acids. Per the germline V gene, CDR1 is SNHLY and CDR2 is FYNNEI. V lost 7 bases to trimming and J lost 5 bases; unmatched junction nucleotides: 3. CDR3 amino acids: CASKPGGETQYF. The CDR3 DNA follows: TGTGCCAGCAAACCGGGAGGGGAGACCCAGTACTTC.

This clone was seen only once. The junction shows a germline mismatch at one end, possibly a read error. The chain has TRBV7-9 and TRBJ2-7; 8 bases are shared with TRBD1. The CDR3 totals 16 residues. Germline V CDR1 and CDR2: SEHNR, FQNEAQ (reference sequence). CDR3 region: CSSSLSDREHSYEQYF. CDR3 sequence (DNA): TGTTCCAGCAGCTTATCGGACAGGGAGCACTCCTACGAGCAGTACTTC.

The chain carries TRBV7-9 and TRBJ1-4, with TRBD1 identical over 7 bases. This CDR3 has 16 residues. With V trimmed by 0 bases and J by 8 bases, 9 bases remained unmatched. CDR1 and CDR2 from the germline V gene are SEHNR and FQNEAQ (reference sequence). For the CDR3, the DNA is TGTGCCAGCAGCTTAGCCAACAGGGGCCCTGGGGAAAAACTGTTTTTT. This translates into CASSLANRGPGEKLFF.

J is TRBJ1-4 and V is TRBV19, with D maybe TRBD1 (5 bases). CDR1 LNHDA and CDR2 SQIVND come from the germline V gene (reference sequence). The CDR3 runs 16 residues. Trimming cost V 4 bases and J 0 bases, with 12 bases left between them. The DNA of the CDR3 is TGTGCCAGTAGTAAAGGGGCATCTCCAACTAATGAAAAACTGTTTTTT. Translated: CASSKGASPTNEKLFF.

The gene calls are TRBV18 and TRBJ2-7; 8 bases align to TRBD2. The length of the CDR3 is 14 residues. V dropped 5 bases and J dropped 7; count of bases not matched to a gene: 10. Germline CDR1 and CDR2: KGHSH and LQKENI. The CDR3, as DNA: TGTGCCAGCTCATTTAGCGGGGACGGCGGAGAGCAGTACTTC. Protein sequence: CASSFSGDGGEQYF. Using reference TRBV18 and TRBJ2-7 for the parts outside the CDR3, the full variable domain is NAGVMQNPRHLVRRRGQEARLRCSPMKGHSHVYWYRQLPEEGLKFMVYLQKENIIDESGMPKERFSAEFPKEGPSILRIQQVVRGDSAAYFCASSFSGDGGEQYFGPGTRLTVT.

In this sample, this clone turned up once. This chain uses TRBV29-1 with TRBJ1-1; 7 bases fit TRBD1. The germline gives CDR1 SQVTM, CDR2 ANQGSEA. CDR3 length: 13 amino acids. V was clipped by 5 bases and J by 1 base; unmatched bases: 4. CDR3 nucleotide sequence: TGCAGCGTTAAGGGACAGAGGAACACTGAAGCTTTCTTT. It codes for CSVKGQRNTEAFF.

This clone came up once. The chain carries TRBV28 and TRBJ1-2, with D possibly TRBD1 on 6 matching bases. Looked up from germline, CDR1 is MDHEN and CDR2 is SYDVKM. The length of the CDR3 is 14 residues. The V end was cut by 6 bases, the J end by 4 bases, with 15 bases between. The CDR3: CASRLKGVAYGYTF. The CDR3 DNA follows: TGTGCCAGCAGGCTCAAGGGGGTTGCCTATGGCTACACCTTC.

The chain couples TRBV6-5 to TRBJ2-2; D perhaps matches TRBD1 (6 bases). This CDR3 spans 15 amino acids. V gave up 6 bases and J gave up 1 base, with 12 bases separating them. CDR1 and CDR2 from the germline V gene are MNHEY and SVGAGI. DNA for the CDR3: TGTGCCAGCAGACCGGGACACCTGAACACCGGGGAGCTGTTTTTT. Translating it yields CASRPGHLNTGELFF.

V is TRBV27 and J is TRBJ1-1; a possible D gene is TRBD1 (5 bases). V was cut by 6 bases and J by 3 bases, with 11 bases left in between. This CDR3 is 13 amino acids long. The germline CDR1 and CDR2 sequences are MNHEY and SMNVEV (reference sequence). CDR3 nucleotides: TGTGCCAGCAGGGGTAGCAGGGACACTGAAGCTTTCTTT. This sequence encodes CASRGSRDTEAFF.

The chain employs TRBV19 and TRBJ1-1, with D perhaps matching TRBD1 (6 bases). V was trimmed by 5 bases and J by 3 bases, leaving 10 bases between them. The CDR3 has 13 amino acids. Per germline, CDR1 LNHDA and CDR2 SQIVND (reference sequence). The CDR3 coding sequence is TGTGCCAGTAGTCAGGGGAGCGACACTGAAGCTTTCTTT. As protein: CASSQGSDTEAFF.

The V gene is TRBV2, the J gene TRBJ1-6, with D uncertain. Germline values: CDR1 SNHLY, CDR2 FYNNEI. V lost 4 bases and J 4 bases, leaving 8 bases between the germline ends. The CDR3 extends over 14 amino acids. The CDR3 bases are TGTGCCAGCAGTGTCGGAGGGTATAATTCACCCCTCCACTTT. Its protein product is CASSVGGYNSPLHF. Variable domain in full (rest from reference TRBV2 and TRBJ1-6): EPEVTQTPSHQVTQMGQEVILRCVPISNHLYFYWYRQILGQKVEFLVSFYNNEISEKSEIFDDQFSVERPDGSNFTLKIRSTKLEDSAMYFCASSVGGYNSPLHFGNGTRLTVT.

The rearrangement uses TRBV5-5 and TRBJ2-7, with D possibly being TRBD2 (5 bases). CDR1 and CDR2 from the germline V gene are SGHKS and YYEKEE (reference sequence). Trimming stripped 4 bases from V and 5 bases from J, with 19 bases between. This CDR3 region has 15 residues. The CDR3 sequence: CASSPQVKGLHEQYF. CDR3 coding DNA: TGTGCCAGCAGCCCCCAAGTTAAAGGACTCCACGAGCAGTACTTC.

The CDR3 DNA follows: TGCGCCAGCAGCTCCTCTAGCGGCCCGAACACCGGGGAGCTGTTTTTT. Translation: CASSSSSGPNTGELFF. This chain links TRBV5-1 with TRBJ2-2, with 7 bases fitting TRBD2. The V gene end was trimmed by 3 bases and the J gene end by 0 bases; junction bases not matched to a gene: 5. The CDR3 contains 16 residues. CDR1 is SGHRS, CDR2 YFSETQ, per germline.

V is TRBV4-1 and J is TRBJ2-3, with TRBD1 identical over 10 bases. The V gene's germline CDR1 is MGHRA and CDR2 YSYEKL. Losses at the gene ends were 1 base for V and 5 bases for J; bases not matched to a gene: 3. The CDR3 loop spans 15 amino acids. The CDR3 sequence is CASSQGQGAEDTQYF. As DNA, the CDR3 is TGCGCCAGCAGCCAAGGACAGGGGGCCGAAGATACGCAGTATTTT.

This clone appeared a few times. The rearrangement uses TRBV9 and TRBJ2-1; no reliable D call. Germline V gene sequence: CDR1 SGDLS, CDR2 YYNGEE. Trimming took 0 bases from V and 5 from J, leaving 12 bases between them. This CDR3 comprises 15 residues. The CDR3 DNA reads TGTGCCAGCAGCGTAGTCCCCAATCGGGACAATGAGCAGTTCTTC. Translation: CASSVVPNRDNEQFF.

This clone came up a few times. V usage is TRBV28 and J usage is TRBJ2-7; 9 nucleotides match TRBD2. The V gene end was trimmed by 1 base and the J gene end by 3 bases; junction bases not matched to a gene: 4. Per the germline V gene, CDR1 is MDHEN and CDR2 is SYDVKM. This CDR3 has 15 residues. The CDR3 bases are TGTGCCAGCAGTTTATATATAGCGGGAGACTACGAGCAGTACTTC. Protein product: CASSLYIAGDYEQYF.

The chain joins TRBV5-1 to TRBJ2-3; D is possibly TRBD1 (6 bases). V was clipped by 9 bases and J by 3 bases, with 14 bases between them. Germline-derived CDR1 and CDR2 are SGHRS and YFSETQ. The CDR3 sequence is 13 residues long. The CDR3 spells CATRRGETDTQYF. CDR3 DNA: TGCGCCACTCGCAGGGGAGAGACAGATACGCAGTATTTT.

This clone was observed once. The CDR3 is CASSQVVGVEAFF. The CDR3 DNA reads TGCGCCAGCAGCCAAGTAGTAGGGGTCGAAGCTTTCTTT. J is TRBJ1-1 and V is TRBV4-1; D might be TRBD1 (5 bases). With 1 base removed from V and 8 bases from J, the gap between germline ends came to 11 bases. Germline-derived CDR1 and CDR2 are MGHRA and YSYEKL. CDR3 length: 13 amino acids.

This clone was found once. The chain joins TRBV9 to TRBJ1-3; D may be TRBD1 (5 bases). The CDR3 length is 16 residues. V lost 0 bases to trimming and J lost 1 base, with 11 bases between them. CDR1 and CDR2 (germline): SGDLS, YYNGEE. The CDR3 DNA reads TGTGCCAGCAGCGTAGATGCAGGGAGGTCTGGAAACACCATATATTTT. The encoded protein is CASSVDAGRSGNTIYF.

The V gene is TRBV7-9, the J gene TRBJ2-1; 9 bases are a match to TRBD2. The V and J ends lost 6 bases and 0 bases, in that order; junction bases with no gene match: 6. This CDR3 comprises 16 residues. CDR1 SEHNR and CDR2 FQNEAQ come from the germline V gene (reference sequence). The CDR3 loop reads CASRVAGVFSYNEQFF. CDR3 sequence (DNA): TGTGCCAGCAGGGTAGCGGGAGTGTTCTCCTACAATGAGCAGTTCTTC.

The chain joins TRBV6-5 to TRBJ1-4; D not resolved. This CDR3 comprises 11 residues. Germline CDR1 and CDR2: MNHEY and SVGAGI. The germline V and J ends were trimmed by 8 bases and 8 bases, with 9 bases remaining between them. The CDR3 bases are TGTGCCAGCGCCCCGGGGGAAAAACTGTTTTTT. It translates to CASAPGEKLFF.